A single T cell receptor beta chain is shown here with its context. There is no known antigen for this receptor. No base quality values were provided; no much bigger clone lies one nucleotide off. These data originate in a study of T cell clones after liver transplantation (dated by TCRdb to between 2018 and 2021). Concerning the study at large: Samples were obtained from ITN030ST, a randomized trial in which withdrawal of immunosuppression was attempted within 2 years of liver transplantation. Donor-reactive T cell clones were identified using TCRbeta sequencing after a pre-transplant mixed lymphocyte reaction and were then followed in post-transplant blood. As an antigen-independent comparator for the donor-reactive sequences, third party-reactive TCRbeta sequences from pre-transplant MLRs were identified as well. Three of the eight recipients were HCV-positive; the others were transplanted for non-autoimmune, non-viral indications. Subjects received no induction therapy and standard immunosuppression until randomization at 12-24 months post-transplant. Tolerance meant complete immunosuppression withdrawal for at least one year without liver enzymes rising beyond twice the upper limit of normal. Blood samples were collected pre-transplant, pre-randomization before withdrawal, and post-randomization after either complete withdrawal or failed withdrawal. A cohort of 8 liver transplant recipients was studied, of whom 3 were classified as tolerant and 5 as non-tolerant. What the authors observed across the whole study: The conclusions were preliminary, being limited by small, heterogeneous patient numbers and by non-standardized post-transplant time points. In two subjects, low numbers of available donor cells limited the measurable donor-reactive repertoire. In most of the 8 subjects, regardless of tolerance or HCV status, circulating donor-reactive CD4 TCRbeta sequences dropped significantly post-transplant. The decline in donor-reactive sequences exceeded the decline in third party-reactive sequences, suggesting partial antigen-specific deletion that was unrelated to withdrawal success. After accounting for repertoire turnover, donor-reactive detection was significantly reduced in 7 of 8 subjects for CD4 and 8 of 8 for CD8. Because allograft tissue specimens were not available, migration of donor-reactive T cells into the graft, rather than deletion, may have occurred.

Reading the germline V gene (reference sequence) gives CDR1 MNHEY and CDR2 SMNVEV. The CDR3 goes from the cysteine to the phenylalanine over 15 residues. Only CDR3 DNA remains: 45 bases, in frame from the first base. Trimming removed 5 bases from V and 1 base from J; the gene matches leave 3 bases unexplained. Unstimulated PBMCs, after thawing, were stained for CD3, CD4 and CD8 and then FACS-sorted into CD3+CD4+ and CD3+CD8+ populations. All 8 studied subjects were randomized to withdrawal of immunosuppression. The Qiagen DNeasy Blood and Tissue Kit was used to isolate genomic DNA. Using immunoSEQ, frozen genomic DNA was subjected to high-throughput TCRbeta CDR3 sequencing, a process that included PCR amplification, mapping, bias correction and internal controls. On the authors' methods: Productive rearrangements were kept, and unique TCRbeta sequences were defined by CDR3 nucleotide sequence plus V and J gene. For a sequence to be called donor-reactive, it needed a frequency of at least 0.01% and at least 5-fold expansion in CFSE-low cells compared with unstimulated pre-transplant cells. To ensure at least 90% detection power, minimum frequency thresholds were set for each subject based on that subject's lowest-template unstimulated sample. Jensen-Shannon divergence between the top 1000 TCRbeta sequences post-transplant and pre-transplant was used to measure repertoire turnover. Changes in detection of donor-reactive sequences were tested with two-sided Fisher's exact tests. The table was pulled from immuneACCESS by TCRdb, which kept in-frame rearrangements only. Such tables lose some clones; where checked, under half of the loss comes from unresolved V genes, and the rest has no known cause. The V and J calls and clone size come from that table; D and trimming were worked out from the DNA. For this sample there are 51,000 or so clones; about 86% appear just once. Of the sample, roughly an eighth falls within the top ten clones.

The TCR was taken from a human patient who received a liver transplant. Following transplantation, T cells from the graft donor may be among those present. Recombination connected TRBV27 to TRBJ2-1, with 9 bases in between that match TRBD2. Source: CD8+ T cells from blood, taken 12 months after liver transplant. The nucleotide sequence is TGTGCCAGCAGTCGCCTAGCGGGATCCTACAATGAGCAGTTCTTC. The translation is CASSRLAGSYNEQFF.